These 12 T cell receptor beta chains share one sample of origin, sequenced in a study of vaccination effects on CD4 cells after COVID-19. Profiled with immunoSEQ multiplex PCR; TCRdb holds only in-frame clones, not every one. The sample lists approximately 25,000 clones, around 75% occurring once. Their antigens remain unidentified. ViraFEST assay sequencing came after antigen-specific CD4+ T cells were expanded with viral peptide pools. Cultured cells yielded isolated CD4+ T cells after nine to ten days. Previously uninfected by SARS-CoV-2, the vaccine recipients also showed negative nucleocapsid antibodies. The material sequenced was CD4+ T cells from PBMCs cultured with HCoV-NL63 spike peptides, taken before COVID-19 vaccination. The source is a human donor who received a COVID-19 vaccine.

V usage is TRBV20-1 and J usage is TRBJ2-1; possible D gene TRBD2, 6 bases. This CDR3 contains 14 residues. CDR1 DFQATT and CDR2 SNEGSKA come from the germline V gene (reference sequence). V was trimmed by 3 bases and J by 3 bases, leaving 12 bases between them. This CDR3 is CSASLGGFYNEQFF. The CDR3 DNA is TGCAGTGCTAGTCTCGGGGGTTTCTACAATGAGCAGTTCTTC.

The chain uses TRBV15 and TRBJ1-2; TRBD1 might be the D (6 bases). Germline assignment: CDR1 LNHNV and CDR2 YYDKDF (reference sequence). The CDR3 sequence is 15 residues long. Trimming pared 4 bases from V and 5 bases from J, leaving 17 bases between. The CDR3 sequence is CATSTGTPRTYGYTF. In DNA, the CDR3 is TGTGCCACCAGCACCGGGACACCGAGAACTTATGGCTACACCTTC.

This chain's CDR3 is CASSVGGGPLQETQYF. The DNA for the CDR3 is TGTGCCAGCAGTGTTGGCGGGGGGCCCCTCCAAGAGACCCAGTACTTC. The chain combines TRBV6-1 with TRBJ2-5, with TRBD2 matching over 8 bases. CDR1 is MNHNS, CDR2 SASEGT, per germline. Unmatched junction bases numbered 8, after V lost 4 bases and J lost 1 base. This CDR3 has 16 amino acids.

The CDR3 here is CASSFGPSGGAIQETQYF. The CDR3 DNA reads TGCGCCAGCAGTTTTGGTCCTAGCGGGGGGGCGATTCAAGAGACCCAGTACTTC. This chain links TRBV5-1 with TRBJ2-5; 12 bases fit TRBD2. Germline V gives CDR1 SGHRS, CDR2 YFSETQ. V lost 5 bases and J lost 2; bases outside the gene matches: 13. The CDR3 length is 18 residues.

The chain uses TRBV6-2 or TRBV6-3 and TRBJ2-1; D is uncertain. V shed 2 bases and J shed 4 bases, with 15 bases lying between them. CDR1 and CDR2 from the germline V gene are MNHEY and SVGEGT. The CDR3 length is 16 residues. The CDR3 DNA sequence: TGTGCCAGCAGTTACGCGTTACTTAGGTCGTACAATGAGCAGTTCTTC. Its protein product is CASSYALLRSYNEQFF.

The chain joins TRBV19 to TRBJ1-5, with TRBD1 matching 8 bases. CDR1 and CDR2 from the germline V gene are LNHDA and SQIVND (reference sequence). CDR3 length: 14 amino acids. J gave up 4 bases and V 4 bases, and 3 bases lay outside the gene matches. The CDR3 sequence: CASSTNRGNQPQHF. Here the CDR3 DNA reads TGTGCCAGTAGTACAAACAGGGGGAATCAGCCCCAGCATTTT.

The V and J genes are TRBV27 and TRBJ1-4; D might be TRBD1 (5 bases). Per the germline V gene, CDR1 is MNHEY and CDR2 is SMNVEV (reference sequence). The CDR3 spans 11 residues. Trimming pared 8 bases from V and 6 bases from J, leaving 7 bases between. DNA for the CDR3: TGTGCCAGCCTAGGGGATGAAAAACTGTTTTTT. Amino acids: CASLGDEKLFF.

CDR3 sequence reads: CARMTGFSPLHF. Here the CDR3 DNA reads TGCGCCAGGATGACAGGGTTTTCACCCCTCCACTTT. The chain recombines TRBV10-1 with TRBJ1-6; 7 nucleotides align to TRBD1. Germline V gene sequence: CDR1 WNHNN, CDR2 SYGVQD (reference sequence). CDR3 length: 12 amino acids. The J segment lost 9 bases and the V segment lost 9 bases, leaving 5 bases of the junction unmatched.

The chain has TRBV5-6 and TRBJ2-2; 9 bases line up with TRBD1. V gave up 4 bases and J gave up 3 bases; unmatched junction bases: 4. Per the germline V gene, CDR1 is SGHDT and CDR2 is YYEEEE. The CDR3 has 15 residues. The CDR3 loop is CASSLQGADTGELFF. The CDR3, as DNA: TGTGCCAGCAGCCTACAGGGGGCGGACACCGGGGAGCTGTTTTTT.

DNA for the CDR3: TGTGCCAGCAGTGTGCAGTCAGGGGGATCCACTGGAAACACCATATATTTT. Its translation: CASSVQSGGSTGNTIYF. This chain connects TRBV2 to TRBJ1-3, with 7 positions matching TRBD1. The CDR3 sequence is 17 residues long. In germline, CDR1 is SNHLY, CDR2 FYNNEI. The J segment lost 2 bases and the V segment lost 4 bases, leaving 11 bases of the junction unmatched.

The chain employs TRBV2 and TRBJ1-2; D unresolved. Germline CDR1 SNHLY, CDR2 FYNNEI. V dropped 4 bases and J dropped 4 bases, with 16 bases sitting between them. The CDR3 totals 15 residues. CDR3 in DNA: TGTGCCAGCAGTGGCGGGTCCGGGGTCACCTATGGCTACACCTTC. Its translation is CASSGGSGVTYGYTF.

The V call is TRBV7-9, the J call TRBJ2-3; 8 nucleotides align to TRBD1. CDR3 size: 16 residues. V lost 0 bases and J lost 4; bases outside the gene matches: 6. Germline V lookup: CDR1 SEHNR, CDR2 FQNEAQ (reference sequence). In DNA, the CDR3 is TGTGCCAGCAGCTTAGCTCGTACAGGGGGTGCAGATACGCAGTATTTT. Translation gives CASSLARTGGADTQYF.